This T cell receptor (beta chain) was sequenced for a study of pediatric ulcerative colitis. Up to 500,000 reads were sequenced per sample. Sequenced by immunoSEQ multiplex PCR; TCRdb stores in-frame clones only, minus some. The table lists some 14,000 clones, 80% to 90% of them singletons. Only one count was recorded for this clone. Its target is unknown. Study results and caveats: Acute severe colitis showed lower rectal diversity from clonal expansions. Compared with controls, ulcerative colitis showed greater blood-rectum clone sharing. Repertoires came from total lymphocyte DNA, so rare subsets like regulatory T cells may be missed.

This TCR was sampled from a boy between 10 and 17 years old with moderate ulcerative colitis. Sequencing was carried out using blood.

CDR3 sequence (DNA): TGTGCCAGCAATTGGGCAGGGGGAGAGACCCAGTACTTC. Residues: CASNWAGGETQYF. This chain links TRBV6-5 with TRBJ2-5, with 7 bases matching TRBD1. This CDR3 has 13 residues. CDR1 and CDR2 (germline): MNHEY, SVGAGI. Germline trimming cut 7 bases from V and 4 bases from J; bases unmatched to any gene: 6.